This T cell receptor (beta chain) was sequenced during a study of CD4+ T cells in melanoma. The CDR3 has 11 amino acids. From germline, CDR1 is LNHDA and CDR2 SQIVND (reference sequence). The V end was cut by 7 bases, the J end by 6 bases, with 6 bases between. Here immunoSEQ multiplex PCR was the method, and the copy in TCRdb shows in-frame clones only, minus some. This table has fewer than 150,000 clones, 92% appearing once. The TCR comes from a human donor with melanoma. This chain connects TRBV19 to TRBJ1-4; D gene uncertain. The CDR3 is CASTRDEKLFF. In DNA form, the CDR3 reads TGTGCCAGTACTCGGGATGAAAAACTGTTTTTT.